This passage covers 26 T cell receptor beta chains from one sample sequenced in a study of cytomegalovirus exposure and HLA in healthy donors (TCRdb year 2017). The library came from the immunoSEQ multiplex PCR assay. A mixture of 60 forward primers for TCR Vbeta segments and 13 reverse primers for TCR Jbeta segments was used in the multiplex PCR. What TCRdb holds here is the immuneACCESS table cut down to in-frame rearrangements. Part of the clones is not present; checked against another copy, under half of the missing clones reflect an unresolved V gene, and the others are unexplained. This sample is represented by over 90,000 clones; roughly 76% of them were singletons. Around 3.5% of the sample is held by the ten biggest clonotypes. Material for sequencing was PBMCs. Source of these receptors: a man aged 40-50 years in good health and CMV-seronegative.

The chain is built from TRBV20-1 and TRBJ1-2; D perhaps matches TRBD1 (5 bases). V lost 5 bases and J 8 bases, leaving 9 bases between the germline ends. The CDR3 runs to 10 residues. The germline V gene encodes CDR1 DFQATT and CDR2 SNEGSKA (reference sequence). CDR3 DNA: TGCAGTGCTGGGGACTGGGGCTACACCTTC. Its translation is CSAGDWGYTF.

The chain couples TRBV10-1 to TRBJ2-3; maybe TRBD1 (5 bases). The V end was cut by 11 bases, the J end by 7 bases, with 13 bases between. Germline V CDR1 and CDR2: WNHNN, SYGVQD (reference sequence). The CDR3 consists of 11 residues. The CDR3 bases are TGCGCCCGCGCCTCGGACAATACGCAGTATTTT. It codes for CARASDNTQYF.

V is TRBV9 and J is TRBJ1-2; a weak D match, TRBD1 (5 bases). V was pared by 0 bases and J by 1 base, with 10 bases between. CDR1 and CDR2 (germline): SGDLS, YYNGEE. This CDR3 comprises 15 residues. The CDR3 region is CASSVGGRVNYGYTF. The DNA for the CDR3 is TGTGCCAGCAGCGTAGGCGGCAGGGTTAACTATGGCTACACCTTC.

V and J are TRBV7-6 and TRBJ2-7; tentative D call: TRBD2 (6 bases). With 5 bases removed from V and 1 base from J, the gap between germline ends came to 15 bases. This CDR3 comprises 15 residues. The V gene's germline CDR1 is SGHVS and CDR2 FNYEAQ. The CDR3 protein is CASSPRQGGSYEQYF. The CDR3 nucleotides are TGTGCCAGCAGCCCCCGGCAGGGAGGATCCTACGAGCAGTACTTC.

The chain is built from TRBV7-9 and TRBJ2-5; D gene unclear. Germline CDR1 reads SEHNR; CDR2 reads FQNEAQ (reference sequence). CDR3 length: 13 amino acids. Trimming shortened V by 3 bases and J by 0 bases, and 5 bases separated the two germline ends. The CDR3 DNA reads TGTGCCAGCAGCTTCGGAGACCAAGAGACCCAGTACTTC. It codes for CASSFGDQETQYF.

This clone is a singleton in its sample. The gene calls are TRBV27 and TRBJ1-2; TRBD1 matches 8 bases. V shed 2 bases, J shed 4 bases, and the junction held 3 bases outside the gene matches. Germline loops: CDR1 MNHEY, CDR2 SMNVEV (reference sequence). The CDR3 has 14 residues. The CDR3 loop is CASSLAGGLYGYTF. The CDR3 region has the DNA TGTGCCAGCAGTTTAGCAGGGGGCCTCTATGGCTACACCTTC.

The chain links TRBV6-1 to TRBJ1-5, with 8 bases identical to TRBD1. Germline CDR1 MNHNS, CDR2 SASEGT. V was clipped by 5 bases and J by 5 bases; unmatched bases: 8. The length of the CDR3 is 15 residues. The CDR3 sequence: CASSWGLGQDQPQHF. In DNA form, the CDR3 reads TGTGCCAGCAGTTGGGGATTGGGACAGGATCAGCCCCAGCATTTT.

V gene TRBV5-1 combines with J gene TRBJ2-2, with unresolved D. There are 14 residues in the CDR3. Trimming pared 4 bases from V and 5 bases from J, leaving 12 bases between. CDR1 SGHRS and CDR2 YFSETQ come from the germline V gene. For the CDR3, the DNA is TGCGCCAGCAGCCCATCGGTGCGGACCGGGGAGCTGTTTTTT. Translating it yields CASSPSVRTGELFF.

The chain has TRBV5-1 and TRBJ1-4; maybe TRBD1 (5 bases). This CDR3 spans 15 amino acids. In germline, CDR1 is SGHRS, CDR2 YFSETQ. V dropped 0 bases and J dropped 8 bases, with 14 bases sitting between them. The CDR3 loop is CASSLAIRDKEKLFF. The DNA for the CDR3 is TGCGCCAGCAGCTTGGCCATCAGGGATAAGGAAAAACTGTTTTTT.

V is TRBV29-1 and J is TRBJ2-5; the D gene is possibly TRBD2 (6 bases). Trimming pared 2 bases from V and 3 bases from J, leaving 10 bases between. Germline lookup yields CDR1 SQVTM and CDR2 ANQGSEA. This CDR3 region has 13 residues. DNA for the CDR3: TGCAGCGTTGAAAGGCGGGGAAAAGAGACCCAGTACTTC. Encoded protein: CSVERRGKETQYF.

The rearrangement joins TRBV5-1 to TRBJ2-2; D remains unclear. The germline CDR1 and CDR2 sequences are SGHRS and YFSETQ. V was cut by 4 bases and J by 3 bases, with 16 bases left in between. This CDR3 has 16 residues. CDR3 loop: CASSTETNRYTGELFF. DNA of the CDR3: TGCGCCAGCAGCACCGAGACAAACCGCTACACCGGGGAGCTGTTTTTT.

The chain has TRBV19 and TRBJ2-7; a possible D gene is TRBD2 (6 bases). Germline V gene sequence: CDR1 LNHDA, CDR2 SQIVND (reference sequence). This CDR3 is 15 amino acids long. The V and J ends lost 5 bases and 2 bases respectively, with 16 bases between them. DNA for the CDR3: TGTGCCAGTAGTCCTTGGGCCACGGGGGCCTACGAGCAGTACTTC. Amino acids: CASSPWATGAYEQYF. Filled out from reference TRBV19 and TRBJ2-7, the complete variable domain reads DGGITQSPKYLFRKEGQNVTLSCEQNLNHDAMYWYRQDPGQGLRLIYYSQIVNDFQKGDIAEGYSVSREKKESFPLTVTSAQKNPTAFYLCASSPWATGAYEQYFGPGTRLTVT.

The table lists this clone with a few counts. The CDR3 nucleotides read TGTGCCAGCAGTCAGACAGGGACCTACGAGCAGTACTTC. As protein: CASSQTGTYEQYF. V usage is TRBV7-9 and J usage is TRBJ2-7; 7 bases are shared with TRBD1. The CDR3 consists of 13 residues. V lost 6 bases, J lost 2 bases, and 4 bases stayed unmatched. The V gene's germline CDR1 is SEHNR and CDR2 FQNEAQ (reference sequence).

The rearrangement joins TRBV29-1 to TRBJ2-7; TRBD2 matches at 10 bases. The J segment lost 4 bases and the V segment lost 5 bases, leaving 5 bases of the junction unmatched. The CDR3 sequence is 13 residues long. The V gene's germline CDR1 is SQVTM and CDR2 ANQGSEA. DNA of the CDR3: TGCAGCGTTCGTCTAGCGGGGGATTACGAGCAGTACTTC. This codes for CSVRLAGDYEQYF.

This clone appeared a single time. The gene calls are TRBV7-9 and TRBJ1-2; 7 positions match TRBD1. Germline V lookup: CDR1 SEHNR, CDR2 FQNEAQ (reference sequence). This CDR3 has 18 residues. J was trimmed by 4 bases and V by 3 bases; bases with no gene match: 17. CDR3 coding DNA: TGTGCCAGCAGCTTGGACCGGGACAGAACCCGTAAGGGCTATGGCTACACCTTC. Amino acids: CASSLDRDRTRKGYGYTF. The entire variable domain, with the rest obtained from reference TRBV7-9 and TRBJ1-2, is as follows: DTGVSQNPRHKITKRGQNVTFRCDPISEHNRLYWYRQTLGQGPEFLTYFQNEAQLEKSRLLSDRFSAERPKGSFSTLEIQRTEQGDSAMYLCASSLDRDRTRKGYGYTFGSGTRLTVV.

This rearrangement joins TRBV6-6 to TRBJ2-1, with 12 nucleotides matching TRBD1. The CDR3 is made up of 16 amino acids. J lost 6 bases, V lost 2 bases, and 5 bases had no gene match. Germline V gene lookup returns CDR1 MNHNY and CDR2 SVGAGI (reference sequence). Here the CDR3 reads CASSYGTGGVGNEQFF. The CDR3 nucleotides read TGTGCCAGCAGTTACGGGACAGGGGGCGTGGGCAATGAGCAGTTCTTC.

This clone was counted only a few times. The chain is built from TRBV29-1 and TRBJ2-7, with 11 positions matching TRBD1. CDR1 is SQVTM, CDR2 ANQGSEA, per germline. V gave up 5 bases and J gave up 5 bases; unmatched junction bases: 2. The CDR3 runs 12 residues. The chain's CDR3 is CSVWGQGDEQYF. As DNA, the CDR3 is TGCAGCGTTTGGGGACAGGGGGACGAGCAGTACTTC.

This sequence joins TRBV11-1 and TRBJ2-5; a possible D gene is TRBD2 (6 bases). CDR3 size: 16 residues. V lost 9 bases and J lost 1, with 21 bases in between. Germline CDR1 reads SGHAT; CDR2 reads FQDESV (reference sequence). This CDR3 reads CASTVSGLNLQETQYF. CDR3 coding DNA: TGTGCCAGTACCGTTTCGGGACTTAACCTCCAAGAGACCCAGTACTTC.

This clone was observed once. The V gene is TRBV5-6, the J gene TRBJ1-2, with a tentative D call TRBD1 (5 bases). There are 14 residues in the CDR3. Germline loops: CDR1 SGHDT, CDR2 YYEEEE. Trimming shortened V by 3 bases and J by 10 bases, and 19 bases separated the two germline ends. The CDR3 spells CASSSRGRRGSYTF. The CDR3 region has the DNA TGTGCCAGCAGCTCCCGCGGAAGGCGGGGGTCCTACACCTTC.

This clone was recorded only once. The CDR3 DNA sequence: TGTGCCAGCAGTGCTGGGCCGAACACCGGGGAGCTGTTTTTT. It yields the protein CASSAGPNTGELFF. The rearrangement joins TRBV2 to TRBJ2-2; D remains unclear. The CDR3 totals 14 residues. The germline CDR1 and CDR2 sequences are SNHLY and FYNNEI. V lost 4 bases and J 0 bases, leaving 6 bases between the germline ends.

This chain connects TRBV14 to TRBJ2-1, with 11 bases that match TRBD2. The CDR3 is made up of 14 amino acids. J lost 10 bases, V lost 5 bases, and 7 bases had no gene match. Germline V gene data show CDR1 as SGHDN and CDR2 as FVKESK. As DNA, the CDR3 is TGTGCCAGCAGCGTACAGACTAGCGGGGCCGAGCAGTTCTTC. Amino acid sequence: CASSVQTSGAEQFF.

Worth noting for this clone: One end of the junction is discordant with germline, which a read error may explain. The chain is built from TRBV7-9 and TRBJ2-7; a weak D match, TRBD1 (5 bases). The CDR3 sequence is 12 residues long. CDR1 is SEHNR and CDR2 is FQNEAQ in the germline V gene (reference sequence). The chain's CDR3 is CSSSMTAYEQYF. The DNA for the CDR3 is TGTTCCAGCAGCATGACAGCTTACGAGCAGTACTTC.

The DNA for the CDR3 is TGTGCCACCTATTCGACAGGGGTTAGGACTGGGGCCAACGTCCTGACTTTC. This encodes CATYSTGVRTGANVLTF. V is TRBV27 and J is TRBJ2-6; 8 bases are shared with TRBD1. There are 17 residues in the CDR3. The V gene end was trimmed by 10 bases and the J gene end by 2 bases; junction bases not matched to a gene: 13. CDR1 is MNHEY, CDR2 SMNVEV, per germline (reference sequence).

This clone was seen only a few times. This chain connects TRBV5-6 to TRBJ2-3, with unresolved D. Germline assignment: CDR1 SGHDT and CDR2 YYEEEE. The CDR3 is 12 amino acids. With 4 bases removed from V and 7 bases from J, the gap between germline ends came to 10 bases. CDR3 DNA: TGTGCCAGCAGCCGCGCGTTTAATACGCAGTATTTT. This translates into CASSRAFNTQYF.

This clone was counted once. The chain carries TRBV19 and TRBJ1-2; D may be TRBD1 (6 bases). V was shortened by 4 bases and J by 2 bases, with 8 bases between the two germline ends. The CDR3 covers 13 residues. The germline V gene has CDR1 LNHDA and CDR2 SQIVND (reference sequence). CDR3 sequence: CASSRGQNYGYTF. In nucleotides, the CDR3 is TGTGCCAGTAGTAGGGGACAAAACTATGGCTACACCTTC.

The chain links TRBV7-3 to TRBJ2-2; D perhaps matches TRBD1 (5 bases). This CDR3 is 13 amino acids long. V was shortened by 4 bases and J by 6 bases, with 9 bases between the two germline ends. Germline loops: CDR1 SGHTA, CDR2 FQGTGA. CDR3: CASSSRGPGELFF. CDR3 coding DNA: TGTGCCAGCAGCTCTAGGGGTCCCGGGGAGCTGTTTTTT.